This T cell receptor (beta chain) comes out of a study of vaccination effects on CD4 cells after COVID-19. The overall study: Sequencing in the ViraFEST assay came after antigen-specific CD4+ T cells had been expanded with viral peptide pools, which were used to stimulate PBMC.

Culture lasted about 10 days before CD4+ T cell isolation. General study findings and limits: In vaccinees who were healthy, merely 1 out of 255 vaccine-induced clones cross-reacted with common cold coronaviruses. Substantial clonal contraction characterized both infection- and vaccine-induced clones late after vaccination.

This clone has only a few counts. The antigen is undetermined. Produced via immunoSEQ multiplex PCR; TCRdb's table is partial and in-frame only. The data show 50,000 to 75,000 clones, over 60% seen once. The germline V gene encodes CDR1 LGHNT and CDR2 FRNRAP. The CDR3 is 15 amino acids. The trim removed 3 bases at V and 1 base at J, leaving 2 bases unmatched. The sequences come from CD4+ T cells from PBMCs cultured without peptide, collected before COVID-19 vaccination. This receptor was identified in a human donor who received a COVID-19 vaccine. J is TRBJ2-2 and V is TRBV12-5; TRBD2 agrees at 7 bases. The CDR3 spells CASGLKRGNTGELFF. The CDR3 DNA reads TGTGCTAGTGGTTTAAAGCGGGGGAACACCGGGGAGCTGTTTTTT. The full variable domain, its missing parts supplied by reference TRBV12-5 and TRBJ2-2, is DARVTQTPRHKVTEMGQEVTMRCQPILGHNTVFWYRQTMMQGLELLAYFRNRAPLDDSGMPKDRFSAEMPDATLATLKIQPSEPRDSAVYFCASGLKRGNTGELFFGEGSRLTVL.